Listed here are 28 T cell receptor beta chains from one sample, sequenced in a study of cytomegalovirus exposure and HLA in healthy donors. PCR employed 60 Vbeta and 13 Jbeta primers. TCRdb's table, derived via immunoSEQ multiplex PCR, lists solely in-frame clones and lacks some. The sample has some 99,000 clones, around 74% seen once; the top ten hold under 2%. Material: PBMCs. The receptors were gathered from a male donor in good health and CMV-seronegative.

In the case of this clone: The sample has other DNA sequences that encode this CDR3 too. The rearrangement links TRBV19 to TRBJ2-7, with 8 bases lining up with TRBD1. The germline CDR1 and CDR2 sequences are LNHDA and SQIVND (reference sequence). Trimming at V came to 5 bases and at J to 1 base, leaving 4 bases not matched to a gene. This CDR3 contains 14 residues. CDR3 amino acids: CASSLRQGSYEQYF. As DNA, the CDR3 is TGTGCCAGTAGTCTCCGACAGGGGTCCTACGAGCAGTACTTC.

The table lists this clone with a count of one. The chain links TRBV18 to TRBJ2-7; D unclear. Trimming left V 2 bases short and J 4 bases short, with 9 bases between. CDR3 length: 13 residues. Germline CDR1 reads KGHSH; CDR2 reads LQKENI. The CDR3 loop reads CASSPEPQYEQYF. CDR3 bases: TGTGCCAGCTCACCAGAGCCACAGTACGAGCAGTACTTC.

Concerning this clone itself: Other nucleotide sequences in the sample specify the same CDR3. CDR3 region: CASSQGQGAYEQYF. CDR3 in DNA: TGCGCCAGCAGCCAAGGACAGGGGGCTTACGAGCAGTACTTC. The chain combines TRBV4-1 with TRBJ2-7; 10 bases are a match to TRBD1. Unmatched junction bases numbered 1, after V lost 1 base and J lost 4 bases. Germline V CDR1 and CDR2: MGHRA, YSYEKL. The CDR3 loop spans 14 amino acids.

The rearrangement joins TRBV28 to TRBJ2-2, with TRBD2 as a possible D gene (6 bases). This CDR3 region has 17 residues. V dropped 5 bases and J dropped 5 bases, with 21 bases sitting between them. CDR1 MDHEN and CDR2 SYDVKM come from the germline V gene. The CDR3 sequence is CASSPPGGGTVTGELFF. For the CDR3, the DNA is TGTGCCAGCAGTCCCCCGGGTGGGGGGACGGTGACCGGGGAGCTGTTTTTT.

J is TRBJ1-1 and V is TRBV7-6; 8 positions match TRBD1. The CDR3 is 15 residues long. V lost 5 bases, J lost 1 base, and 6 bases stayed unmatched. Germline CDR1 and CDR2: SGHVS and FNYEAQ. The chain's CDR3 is CASSLWTGRNTEAFF. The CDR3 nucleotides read TGTGCCAGCAGCCTATGGACAGGGAGGAACACTGAAGCTTTCTTT.

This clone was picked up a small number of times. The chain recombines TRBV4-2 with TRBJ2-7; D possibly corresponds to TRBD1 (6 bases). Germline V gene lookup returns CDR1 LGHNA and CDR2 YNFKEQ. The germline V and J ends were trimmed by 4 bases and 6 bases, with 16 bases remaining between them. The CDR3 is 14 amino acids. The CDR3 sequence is CASSPRKGVGEQYF. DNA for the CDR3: TGTGCCAGCAGCCCCCGGAAGGGGGTTGGCGAGCAGTACTTC.

The CDR3 is CASSEYWEGNIQYF. CDR3 coding DNA: TGTGCCAGCAGTGAATATTGGGAGGGAAACATTCAGTACTTC. This rearrangement joins TRBV6-1 to TRBJ2-4, with 7 positions matching TRBD2. Germline assignment: CDR1 MNHNS and CDR2 SASEGT. Trimming took 2 bases from V and 6 from J; bases not matched to a gene: 4. The length of the CDR3 is 14 residues.

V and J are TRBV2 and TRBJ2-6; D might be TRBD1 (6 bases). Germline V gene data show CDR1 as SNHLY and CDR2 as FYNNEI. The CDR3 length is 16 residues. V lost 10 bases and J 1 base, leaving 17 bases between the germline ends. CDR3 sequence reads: CATIPGQTSGANVLTF. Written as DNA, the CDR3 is TGTGCCACCATCCCGGGACAAACGTCTGGGGCCAACGTCCTGACTTTC. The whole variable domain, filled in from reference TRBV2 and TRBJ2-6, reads EPEVTQTPSHQVTQMGQEVILRCVPISNHLYFYWYRQILGQKVEFLVSFYNNEISEKSEIFDDQFSVERPDGSNFTLKIRSTKLEDSAMYFCATIPGQTSGANVLTFGAGSRLTVL.

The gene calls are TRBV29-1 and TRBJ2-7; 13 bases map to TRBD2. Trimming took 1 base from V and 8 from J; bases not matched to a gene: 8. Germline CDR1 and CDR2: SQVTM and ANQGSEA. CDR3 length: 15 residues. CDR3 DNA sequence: TGCAGCGTTGAAGGAGGGACTAGCGGGAATCAAAAGCAGTACTTC. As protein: CSVEGGTSGNQKQYF.

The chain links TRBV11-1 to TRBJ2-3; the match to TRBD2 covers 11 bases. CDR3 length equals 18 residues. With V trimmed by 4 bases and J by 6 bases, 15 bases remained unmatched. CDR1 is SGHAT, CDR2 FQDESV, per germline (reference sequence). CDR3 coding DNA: TGTGCCAGCAGCTCCGAATCGCCCACTAGCGGGAGCTTTGATACGCAGTATTTT. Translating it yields CASSSESPTSGSFDTQYF.

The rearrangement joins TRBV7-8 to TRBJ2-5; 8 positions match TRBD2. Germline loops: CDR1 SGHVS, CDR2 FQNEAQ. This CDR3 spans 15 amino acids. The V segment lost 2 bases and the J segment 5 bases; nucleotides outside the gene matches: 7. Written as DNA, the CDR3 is TGTGCCAGCAGCTTAAATGTAGCGGGATTGGAGACCCAGTACTTC. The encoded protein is CASSLNVAGLETQYF.

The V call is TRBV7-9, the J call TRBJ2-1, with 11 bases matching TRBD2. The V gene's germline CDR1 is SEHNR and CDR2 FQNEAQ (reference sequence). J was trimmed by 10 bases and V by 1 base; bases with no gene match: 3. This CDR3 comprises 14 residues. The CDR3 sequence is CASSLGLAGWEQFF. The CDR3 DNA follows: TGTGCCAGCAGCTTAGGACTAGCGGGATGGGAGCAGTTCTTC.

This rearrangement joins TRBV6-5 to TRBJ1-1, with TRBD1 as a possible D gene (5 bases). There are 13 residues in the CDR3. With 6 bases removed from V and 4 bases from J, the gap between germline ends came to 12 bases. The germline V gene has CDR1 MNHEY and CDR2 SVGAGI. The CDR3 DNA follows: TGTGCCAGCAGACCCCCCGGGGGCACTGAAGCTTTCTTT. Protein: CASRPPGGTEAFF.

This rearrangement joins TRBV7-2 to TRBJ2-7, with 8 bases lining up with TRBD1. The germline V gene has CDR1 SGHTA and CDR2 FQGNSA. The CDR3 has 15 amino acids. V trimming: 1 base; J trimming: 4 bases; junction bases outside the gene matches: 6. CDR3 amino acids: CASSLVNQGAYEQYF. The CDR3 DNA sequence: TGTGCCAGCAGCTTAGTGAACCAGGGGGCTTACGAGCAGTACTTC.

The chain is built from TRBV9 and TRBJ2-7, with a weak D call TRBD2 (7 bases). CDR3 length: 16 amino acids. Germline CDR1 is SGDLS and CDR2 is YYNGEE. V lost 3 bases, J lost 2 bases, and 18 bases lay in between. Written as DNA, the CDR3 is TGTGCCAGCAGCGACCCTTGGGGGGGGGCTACCTACGAGCAGTACTTC. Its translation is CASSDPWGGATYEQYF. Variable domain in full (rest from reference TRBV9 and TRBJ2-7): DSGVTQTPKHLITATGQRVTLRCSPRSGDLSVYWYQQSLDQGLQFLIQYYNGEERAKGNILERFSAQQFPDLHSELNLSSLELGDSALYFCASSDPWGGATYEQYFGPGTRLTVT.

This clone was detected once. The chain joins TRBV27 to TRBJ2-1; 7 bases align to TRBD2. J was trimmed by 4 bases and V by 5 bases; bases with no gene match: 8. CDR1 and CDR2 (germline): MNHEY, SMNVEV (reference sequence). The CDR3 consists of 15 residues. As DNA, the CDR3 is TGTGCCAGCAGTCTATGGGGGGGAGCTTACAATGAGCAGTTCTTC. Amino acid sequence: CASSLWGGAYNEQFF.

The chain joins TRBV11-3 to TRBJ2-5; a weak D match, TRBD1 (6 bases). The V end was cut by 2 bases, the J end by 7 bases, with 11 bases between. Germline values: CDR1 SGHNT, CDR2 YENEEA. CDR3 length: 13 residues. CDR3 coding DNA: TGTGCCAGCAGCTTACACGAGGGGGTGACCCAGTACTTC. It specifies CASSLHEGVTQYF.

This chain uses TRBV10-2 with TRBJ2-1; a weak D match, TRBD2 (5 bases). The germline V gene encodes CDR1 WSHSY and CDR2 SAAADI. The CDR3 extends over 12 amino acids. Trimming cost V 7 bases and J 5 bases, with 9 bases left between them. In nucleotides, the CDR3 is TGCGCCAGCAACCGGGAAAACAATGAGCAGTTCTTC. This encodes CASNRENNEQFF.

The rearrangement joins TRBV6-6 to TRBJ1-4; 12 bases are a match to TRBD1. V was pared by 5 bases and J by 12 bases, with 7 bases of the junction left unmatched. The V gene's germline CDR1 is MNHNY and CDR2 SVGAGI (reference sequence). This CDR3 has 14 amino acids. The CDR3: CASSHRDRGLELFF. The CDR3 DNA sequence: TGTGCCAGCAGTCACCGGGACAGGGGGCTTGAACTGTTTTTT.

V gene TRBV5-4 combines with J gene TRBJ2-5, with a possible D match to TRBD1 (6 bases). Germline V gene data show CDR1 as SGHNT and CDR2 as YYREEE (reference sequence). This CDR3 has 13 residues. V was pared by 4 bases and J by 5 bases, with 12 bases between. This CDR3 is CASSQDSRETQYF. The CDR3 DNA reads TGTGCCAGCAGCCAGGACAGCCGGGAGACCCAGTACTTC.

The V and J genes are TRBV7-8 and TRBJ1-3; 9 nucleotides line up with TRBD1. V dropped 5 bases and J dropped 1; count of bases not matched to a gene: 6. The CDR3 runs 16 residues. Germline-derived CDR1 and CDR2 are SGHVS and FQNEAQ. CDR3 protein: CASSARDRVSGNTIYF. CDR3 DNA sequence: TGTGCCAGCAGCGCCCGGGACAGGGTATCTGGAAACACCATATATTTT.

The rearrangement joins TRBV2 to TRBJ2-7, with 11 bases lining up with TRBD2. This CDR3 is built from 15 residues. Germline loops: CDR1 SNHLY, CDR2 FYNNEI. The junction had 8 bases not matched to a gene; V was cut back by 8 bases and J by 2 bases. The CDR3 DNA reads TGTGCCAGCCTCGGGACTAGCGGTCGACCCTACGAGCAGTACTTC. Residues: CASLGTSGRPYEQYF. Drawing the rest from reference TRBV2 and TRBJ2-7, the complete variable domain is EPEVTQTPSHQVTQMGQEVILRCVPISNHLYFYWYRQILGQKVEFLVSFYNNEISEKSEIFDDQFSVERPDGSNFTLKIRSTKLEDSAMYFCASLGTSGRPYEQYFGPGTRLTVT.

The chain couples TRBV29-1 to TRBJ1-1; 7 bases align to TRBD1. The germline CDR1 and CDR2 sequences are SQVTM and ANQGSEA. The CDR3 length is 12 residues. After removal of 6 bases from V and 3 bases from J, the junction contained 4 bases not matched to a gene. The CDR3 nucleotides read TGCAGCGTGACGACAGGGCACACTGAAGCTTTCTTT. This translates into CSVTTGHTEAFF. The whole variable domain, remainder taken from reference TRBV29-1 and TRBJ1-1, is SAVISQKPSRDICQRGTSLTIQCQVDSQVTMMFWYRQQPGQSLTLIATANQGSEATYESGFVIDKFPISRPNLTFSTLTVSNMSPEDSSIYLCSVTTGHTEAFFGQGTRLTVV.

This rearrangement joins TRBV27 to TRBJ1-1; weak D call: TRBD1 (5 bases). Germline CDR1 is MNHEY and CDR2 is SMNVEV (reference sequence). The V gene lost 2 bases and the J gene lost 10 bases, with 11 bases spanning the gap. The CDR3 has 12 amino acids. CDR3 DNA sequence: TGTGCCAGCAGTTTAAGGGCGGGGGTAGCTTTCTTT. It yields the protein CASSLRAGVAFF.

In nucleotides, the CDR3 is TGTGCCAGCAGCCCTGGGGGACAGGACATCTATGGCTACACCTTC. It specifies CASSPGGQDIYGYTF. The chain joins TRBV5-6 to TRBJ1-2; TRBD1 matches 8 bases. The length of the CDR3 is 15 residues. V lost 4 bases and J lost 4; bases outside the gene matches: 9. The germline V gene encodes CDR1 SGHDT and CDR2 YYEEEE.

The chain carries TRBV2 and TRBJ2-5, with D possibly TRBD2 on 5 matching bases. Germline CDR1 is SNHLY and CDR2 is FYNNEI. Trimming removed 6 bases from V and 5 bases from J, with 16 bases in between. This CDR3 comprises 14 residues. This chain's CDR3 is CASSEGREMETQYF. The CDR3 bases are TGTGCCAGCAGCGAGGGTCGGGAAATGGAGACCCAGTACTTC.

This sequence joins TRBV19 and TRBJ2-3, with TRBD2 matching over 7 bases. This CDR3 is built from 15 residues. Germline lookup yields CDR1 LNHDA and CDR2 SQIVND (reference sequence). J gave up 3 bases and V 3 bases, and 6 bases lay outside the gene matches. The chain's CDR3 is CASSISLAETDTQYF. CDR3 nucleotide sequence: TGTGCCAGTAGTATCTCCCTAGCGGAAACAGATACGCAGTATTTT. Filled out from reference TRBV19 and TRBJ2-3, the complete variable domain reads DGGITQSPKYLFRKEGQNVTLSCEQNLNHDAMYWYRQDPGQGLRLIYYSQIVNDFQKGDIAEGYSVSREKKESFPLTVTSAQKNPTAFYLCASSISLAETDTQYFGPGTRLTVL.

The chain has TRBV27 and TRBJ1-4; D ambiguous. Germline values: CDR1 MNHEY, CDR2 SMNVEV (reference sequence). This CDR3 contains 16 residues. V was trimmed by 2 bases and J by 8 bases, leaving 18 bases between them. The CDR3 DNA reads TGTGCCAGCAGTTTAGGGAGTGGGGTTCCCTACGAAAAACTGTTTTTT. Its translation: CASSLGSGVPYEKLFF. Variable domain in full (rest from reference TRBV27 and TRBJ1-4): EAQVTQNPRYLITVTGKKLTVTCSQNMNHEYMSWYRQDPGLGLRQIYYSMNVEVTDKGDVPEGYKVSRKEKRNFPLILESPSPNQTSLYFCASSLGSGVPYEKLFFGSGTQLSVL.